This T cell receptor (beta chain) came from a study of blood T cells in healthy people across ages. PCR was performed a second time for 7 to 11 cycles using a sample-barcoded 5' primer and a J-beta primer mix. TCRdb ran MiXCR on the 5' RACE reads and lists one entry per CDR3 protein. The sample carries roughly 800,000 distinct CDR3 sequences, about 25% recorded once. General study findings and limits: There were more naive CD4+ cells and higher diversity in long-lived donors than in aged donors.

This clonotype was picked up many times. Its antigen is not known. The CDR3 is 16 amino acids. V dropped 7 bases and J dropped 1 base, with 14 bases sitting between them. Germline CDR1 and CDR2: MDHEN and SYDVKM. A minimum of 5 micrograms of total RNA was extracted per sample. These data were also filed under a second study, of T cells of mothers and their children. Turning to that study: Over 9.5 million TCR beta CDR3 reads were obtained from each mother, and about 2.9 million from each child.

The material sequenced was blood. The chain is built from TRBV28 and TRBJ2-6; no clear D. The TCR sequence derives from a boy aged 5-17 years in good health. The CDR3: CASTSAVSSGANVLTF. The CDR3 nucleotides read TGTGCCAGCACCTCGGCCGTTTCATCTGGGGCCAACGTCCTGACTTTC.